These 3 T cell receptor beta chains were sequenced from one sample in a study of blood T cell repertoires in COVID-19. Sequencing used immunoSEQ multiplex PCR; TCRdb keeps in-frame clones, though not all of them. The sample contains about 480,000 clones, roughly 89% of which appear only once. Sequenced sample: peripheral blood. The receptor source for this set is a man between 18 and 35 years old with COVID-19, enrolled during active disease.

This clone has only one observation. V and J are TRBV20-1 and TRBJ2-7; D is ambiguous. The CDR3 totals 11 residues. Germline assignment: CDR1 DFQATT and CDR2 SNEGSKA (reference sequence). V gave up 3 bases and J gave up 0 bases, with 3 bases separating them. CDR3 DNA: TGCAGTGCTAGCCTCTCCTACGAGCAGTACTTC. It encodes CSASLSYEQYF.

The J gene is TRBJ2-1, the V gene TRBV11-2; 9 bases align to TRBD1. Unmatched junction bases numbered 11, after V lost 1 base and J lost 7 bases. Germline loops: CDR1 SGHAT, CDR2 FQNNGV. This CDR3 comprises 17 residues. The CDR3 region has the DNA TGTGCCAGCAGCTTAGTGGCCGGGACAGGGTATAGAAATGAGCAGTTCTTC. This sequence encodes CASSLVAGTGYRNEQFF.

The chain uses TRBV7-2 and TRBJ2-5, with TRBD2 matching 9 bases. Germline CDR1 is SGHTA and CDR2 is FQGNSA. The CDR3 contains 16 residues. V shed 5 bases, J shed 4 bases, and the junction held 11 bases outside the gene matches. In DNA form, the CDR3 reads TGTGCCAGCAGCCTGAACCCTAGCGGGGTGAGAGAGACCCAGTACTTC. Translation gives CASSLNPSGVRETQYF.